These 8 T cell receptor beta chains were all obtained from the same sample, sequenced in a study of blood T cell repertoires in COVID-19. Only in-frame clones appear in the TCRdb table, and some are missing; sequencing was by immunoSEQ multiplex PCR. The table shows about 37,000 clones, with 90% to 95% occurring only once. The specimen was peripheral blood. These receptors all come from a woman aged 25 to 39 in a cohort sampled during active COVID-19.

The CDR3 spells CASSLVSDRVSNYGYTF. The CDR3 DNA reads as TGCGCCAGCAGCTTGGTTTCGGACAGGGTATCTAACTATGGCTACACCTTC. The chain employs TRBV5-1 and TRBJ1-2, with 8 bases fitting TRBD1. The germline CDR1 and CDR2 sequences are SGHRS and YFSETQ. CDR3 length equals 17 residues. J was trimmed by 0 bases and V by 0 bases; bases with no gene match: 7. Full variable domain (missing parts from reference TRBV5-1 and TRBJ1-2): KAGVTQTPRYLIKTRGQQVTLSCSPISGHRSVSWYQQTPGQGLQFLFEYFSETQRNKGNFPGRFSGRQFSNSRSEMNVSTLELGDSALYLCASSLVSDRVSNYGYTFGSGTRLTVV.

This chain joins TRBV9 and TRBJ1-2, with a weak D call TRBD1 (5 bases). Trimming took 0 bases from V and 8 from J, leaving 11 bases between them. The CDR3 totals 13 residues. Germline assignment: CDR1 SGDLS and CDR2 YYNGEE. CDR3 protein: CASSVALGEGYTF. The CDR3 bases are TGTGCCAGCAGCGTAGCTCTAGGGGAAGGCTACACCTTC.

In DNA form, the CDR3 reads TGTGCCAGCAGTGCCACGGGGAGAGGAAGGAAACTGAACACTGAAGCTTTCTTT. It translates to CASSATGRGRKLNTEAFF. This rearrangement joins TRBV6-1 to TRBJ1-1; no definite D call. V was shortened by 4 bases and J by 0 bases, with 21 bases between the two germline ends. The CDR3 totals 18 residues. Germline V gene lookup returns CDR1 MNHNS and CDR2 SASEGT.

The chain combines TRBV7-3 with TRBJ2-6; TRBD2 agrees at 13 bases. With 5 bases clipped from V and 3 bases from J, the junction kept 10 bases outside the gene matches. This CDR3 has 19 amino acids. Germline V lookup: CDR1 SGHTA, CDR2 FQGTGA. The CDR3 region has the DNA TGTGCCAGCAGCCCGCAATGGACTAGCGGGAGTAGTGGGGCCAACGTCCTGACTTTC. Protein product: CASSPQWTSGSSGANVLTF.

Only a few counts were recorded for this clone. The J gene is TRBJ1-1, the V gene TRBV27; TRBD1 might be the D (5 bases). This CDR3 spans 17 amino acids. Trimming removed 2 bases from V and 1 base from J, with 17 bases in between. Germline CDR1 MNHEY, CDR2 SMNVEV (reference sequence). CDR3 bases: TGTGCCAGCAGTTTACACGGGGGGGGGACCCAGAACACTGAAGCTTTCTTT. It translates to CASSLHGGGTQNTEAFF.

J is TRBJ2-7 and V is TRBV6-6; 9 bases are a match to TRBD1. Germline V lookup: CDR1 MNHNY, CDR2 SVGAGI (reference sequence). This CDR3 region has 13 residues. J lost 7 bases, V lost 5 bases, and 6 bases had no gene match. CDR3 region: CASSKQGASEQYF. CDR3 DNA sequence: TGTGCCAGCAGTAAACAGGGGGCTAGTGAGCAGTACTTC.

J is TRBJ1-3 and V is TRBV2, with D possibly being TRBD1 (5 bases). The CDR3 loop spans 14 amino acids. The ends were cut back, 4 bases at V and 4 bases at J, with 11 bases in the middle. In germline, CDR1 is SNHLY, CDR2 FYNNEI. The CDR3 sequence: CASSGGGSGNTIYF. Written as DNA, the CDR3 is TGTGCCAGCAGTGGCGGGGGAAGCGGAAACACCATATATTTT.

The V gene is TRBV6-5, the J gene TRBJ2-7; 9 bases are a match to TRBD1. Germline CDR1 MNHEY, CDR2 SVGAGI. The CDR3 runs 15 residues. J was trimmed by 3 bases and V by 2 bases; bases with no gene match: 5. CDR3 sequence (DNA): TGTGCCAGCAGTTACGGGGGACAGGGTTACTACGAGCAGTACTTC. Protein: CASSYGGQGYYEQYF.